The subject of this entry is one TCR beta chain. Each diagnosis was determined on the basis of clinical symptoms, serum thyroxine, TRAb, thyroid ultrasound and orbital computed tomography. RNA transcripts provided the template for amplifying TCR beta CDR3 regions. The workflow started with a first-round RT-PCR run with HTBI primers and then moved on to a second-round multiplex PCR. Each CDR3 protein is one row after TCRdb ran MiXCR on the multiplex PCR reads. This sample has 600,000 to 950,000 distinct CDR3 sequences; roughly two fifths occur once, and the top ten carry around 40%. This specimen comes from a study of Graves' ophthalmopathy and Graves' hyperthyroidism. Germline V lookup: CDR1 SGHVS, CDR2 FQNEAQ. The CDR3 has 16 amino acids. V gave up 3 bases and J gave up 2 bases; unmatched junction bases: 3.

The sequence was collected from an adult man with Graves' ophthalmopathy. Material: peripheral blood. The rearrangement uses TRBV7-8 and TRBJ1-3, with 11 positions matching TRBD1. CDR3: CASSLVGQGAGNTIYF. DNA of the CDR3: TGTGCCAGCAGCTTGGTGGGACAGGGGGCTGGAAACACCATATATTTT. Full variable domain (outside the CDR3, taken from reference TRBV7-8 and TRBJ1-3): GAGVSQSPRYKVAKRGQDVALRCDPISGHVSLFWYQQALGQGPEFLTYFQNEAQLDKSGLPSDRFFAERPEGSVSTLKIQRTQQEDSAVYLCASSLVGQGAGNTIYFGEGSWLTVV.